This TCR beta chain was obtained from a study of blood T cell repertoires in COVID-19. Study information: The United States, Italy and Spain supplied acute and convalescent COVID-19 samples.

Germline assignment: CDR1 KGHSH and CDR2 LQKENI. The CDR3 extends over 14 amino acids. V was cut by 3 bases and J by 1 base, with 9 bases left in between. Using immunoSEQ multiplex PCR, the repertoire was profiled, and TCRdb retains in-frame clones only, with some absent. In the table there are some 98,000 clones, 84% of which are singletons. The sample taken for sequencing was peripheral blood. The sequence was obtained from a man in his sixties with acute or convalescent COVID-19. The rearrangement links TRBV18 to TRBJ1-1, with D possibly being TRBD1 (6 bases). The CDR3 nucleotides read TGTGCCAGCTCACCGCAGGGGAGGAACACTGAAGCTTTCTTT. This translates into CASSPQGRNTEAFF.